These 24 T cell receptor beta chains originate from one sample sequenced in a study of cytomegalovirus exposure and HLA in healthy donors. Sequencing was performed with immunoSEQ multiplex PCR; in TCRdb, only in-frame clones are kept and a portion is missing. Of around 150,000 clones in the sample, approximately 81% were seen once. The sample was PBMCs. The receptor source for this set is a man aged 25-40 years in good health and CMV-seropositive.

This sequence joins TRBV5-6 and TRBJ1-4; D is undetermined. Germline CDR1 is SGHDT and CDR2 is YYEEEE. CDR3 length equals 16 residues. V was clipped by 1 base and J by 0 bases, with 10 bases between them. The CDR3 is CASSLYQVATNEKLFF. The DNA of the CDR3 is TGTGCCAGCAGCTTGTATCAGGTTGCAACTAATGAAAAACTGTTTTTT.

The chain uses TRBV5-4 and TRBJ2-4; D gene uncertain. V gave up 2 bases and J gave up 9 bases, with 12 bases separating them. Germline CDR1 reads SGHNT; CDR2 reads YYREEE (reference sequence). This CDR3 is built from 13 residues. The DNA for the CDR3 is TGTGCCAGCAGCTTCACGAGCGTGGGCATTCAGTACTTC. Its translation is CASSFTSVGIQYF.

The gene calls are TRBV29-1 and TRBJ1-1, with TRBD1 matching 10 bases. There are 13 residues in the CDR3. V trimming: 6 bases; J trimming: 1 base; junction bases outside the gene matches: 2. The V gene's germline CDR1 is SQVTM and CDR2 ANQGSEA. For the CDR3, the DNA is TGCAGCGTCCGGACAGGGGGGAACACTGAAGCTTTCTTT. Translated, it gives CSVRTGGNTEAFF.

This chain joins TRBV2 and TRBJ2-1; 10 bases line up with TRBD2. Per the germline V gene, CDR1 is SNHLY and CDR2 is FYNNEI. V gave up 5 bases and J gave up 2 bases; unmatched junction bases: 3. This CDR3 region has 15 residues. The CDR3 coding sequence is TGTGCCAGCAGTCAGCGGGAGGGGGCCTACAATGAGCAGTTCTTC. Its translation is CASSQREGAYNEQFF.

The chain recombines TRBV28 with TRBJ2-2, with D possibly being TRBD2 (5 bases). Germline V CDR1 and CDR2: MDHEN, SYDVKM. CDR3 length: 12 amino acids. Between the trimmed V and J ends, which lost 10 bases and 3 bases, there was a span of 9 bases. The CDR3 nucleotides read TGTGCCACCACTAGGGACACCGGGGAGCTGTTTTTT. Amino acids: CATTRDTGELFF. Full variable domain (outside the CDR3, taken from reference TRBV28 and TRBJ2-2): DVKVTQSSRYLVKRTGEKVFLECVQDMDHENMFWYRQDPGLGLRLIYFSYDVKMKEKGDIPEGYSVSREKKERFSLILESASTNQTSMYLCATTRDTGELFFGEGSRLTVL.

The chain carries TRBV11-2 and TRBJ1-2; a possible D gene is TRBD1 (6 bases). With 0 bases removed from V and 7 bases from J, the gap between germline ends came to 12 bases. Per germline, CDR1 SGHAT and CDR2 FQNNGV. The CDR3 sequence is 14 residues long. The DNA for the CDR3 is TGTGCCAGCAGCTTAGATAGTGGGGGCACTGGCTACACCTTC. It is translated as CASSLDSGGTGYTF.

The chain couples TRBV29-1 to TRBJ2-2; 10 nucleotides align to TRBD2. CDR3 length: 16 amino acids. Germline CDR1 is SQVTM and CDR2 is ANQGSEA. Trimming cost V 5 bases and J 5 bases; bases outside gene matches: 11. DNA of the CDR3: TGCAGCGTTTCTCGGCGGCTAGCGGGAGAGACCGGGGAGCTGTTTTTT. Residues: CSVSRRLAGETGELFF.

The V and J genes are TRBV6-4 and TRBJ2-1; D is perhaps TRBD2 (5 bases). Germline lookup yields CDR1 MRHNA and CDR2 SNTAGT. The CDR3 has 14 residues. Trimming left V 6 bases short and J 7 bases short, with 16 bases between. The CDR3 DNA is TGTGCCAGCAGGCAGGACCGTCTAGCAAATGAGCAGTTCTTC. This gives the protein CASRQDRLANEQFF.

The gene calls are TRBV4-3 and TRBJ1-1, with 7 bases identical to TRBD1. The V segment lost 1 base and the J segment 4 bases; nucleotides outside the gene matches: 6. The germline CDR1 and CDR2 sequences are LGHNA and YSLEER. CDR3 length equals 15 residues. Here the CDR3 DNA reads TGCGCCAGCAGCCAAGGCCGGACAGGTCCCACTGAAGCTTTCTTT. Translating gives CASSQGRTGPTEAFF.

J is TRBJ2-7 and V is TRBV27, with 7 nucleotides matching TRBD1. Looked up from germline, CDR1 is MNHEY and CDR2 is SMNVEV (reference sequence). The CDR3 runs 14 residues. The V segment lost 3 bases and the J segment 2 bases; nucleotides outside the gene matches: 4. Here the CDR3 DNA reads TGTGCCAGCAGTTTCGGGACAGAAACCTACGAGCAGTACTTC. Encoded protein: CASSFGTETYEQYF.

The chain recombines TRBV28 with TRBJ1-2, with 7 bases fitting TRBD1. The CDR3 totals 14 residues. Trimming took 7 bases from V and 7 from J; bases not matched to a gene: 12. Germline V CDR1 and CDR2: MDHEN, SYDVKM. As DNA, the CDR3 is TGTGCCAGCACCCTTAATCGGGACAGTCTTGGCTACACCTTC. It is translated as CASTLNRDSLGYTF.

This clone was recorded only once. The chain is built from TRBV2 and TRBJ2-2; D may be TRBD2 (5 bases). This CDR3 region has 14 residues. Trimming took 8 bases from V and 1 from J, leaving 11 bases between them. Per the germline V gene, CDR1 is SNHLY and CDR2 is FYNNEI. The CDR3 coding sequence is TGTGCCAGCCGGGAACGGAGGAACACCGGGGAGCTGTTTTTT. Encoded protein: CASRERRNTGELFF. Drawing the rest from reference TRBV2 and TRBJ2-2, the complete variable domain is EPEVTQTPSHQVTQMGQEVILRCVPISNHLYFYWYRQILGQKVEFLVSFYNNEISEKSEIFDDQFSVERPDGSNFTLKIRSTKLEDSAMYFCASRERRNTGELFFGEGSRLTVL.

A remark on this clone: A junction end diverges from the germline sequence, so it may reflect a read error. CDR3 sequence reads: CASSQDLRGF. The CDR3 bases are TGCGCCAGCAGCCAAGATTTACGGGGCTTC. The chain recombines TRBV4-1 with TRBJ2-7, with D possibly TRBD2 on 5 matching bases. The CDR3 is made up of 10 amino acids. Per the germline V gene, CDR1 is MGHRA and CDR2 is YSYEKL.

This chain uses TRBV9 with TRBJ2-1, with 8 bases identical to TRBD1. The CDR3 length is 15 residues. The junction had 7 bases not matched to a gene; V was cut back by 4 bases and J by 4 bases. Germline CDR1 is SGDLS and CDR2 is YYNGEE. In nucleotides, the CDR3 is TGTGCCAGCAGCCCTCGGACAGGGACTTACAATGAGCAGTTCTTC. Its protein is CASSPRTGTYNEQFF.

The gene calls are TRBV6-6 and TRBJ2-3; 8 nucleotides align to TRBD1. Trimming cost V 0 bases and J 7 bases; bases outside gene matches: 3. This CDR3 is 14 amino acids long. Germline CDR1 and CDR2: MNHNY and SVGAGI (reference sequence). The CDR3 here is CASSYSDREYTQYF. The CDR3 DNA sequence: TGTGCCAGCAGTTACTCGGACAGGGAATATACGCAGTATTTT.

The V call is TRBV30, the J call TRBJ1-1; D gene unclear. The CDR3 covers 14 residues. The V gene's germline CDR1 is GTSNPN and CDR2 SVGIG (reference sequence). Trimming left V 0 bases short and J 5 bases short, with 13 bases between. This CDR3 reads CAWSVKQTGTEAFF. Written as DNA, the CDR3 is TGTGCCTGGAGTGTAAAGCAAACGGGGACTGAAGCTTTCTTT.

The V call is TRBV7-2, the J call TRBJ2-5, with 7 bases fitting TRBD2. With 8 bases clipped from V and 2 bases from J, the junction kept 5 bases outside the gene matches. In germline, CDR1 is SGHTA, CDR2 FQGNSA. The CDR3 spans 13 residues. CDR3 sequence reads: CASCGRGQETQYF. CDR3 in DNA: TGTGCCAGCTGCGGGCGGGGGCAAGAGACCCAGTACTTC.

The chain combines TRBV2 with TRBJ2-1, with 13 bases aligning to TRBD2. This CDR3 comprises 17 residues. Losses at the gene ends were 5 bases for V and 2 bases for J; bases not matched to a gene: 6. Germline V lookup: CDR1 SNHLY, CDR2 FYNNEI. CDR3 DNA sequence: TGTGCCAGCAGTCGGACTAGCGGGAGAGCAACCTACAATGAGCAGTTCTTC. Protein product: CASSRTSGRATYNEQFF.

This sequence joins TRBV30 and TRBJ1-4, with 9 bases lining up with TRBD1. This CDR3 is 14 amino acids long. V lost 5 bases, J lost 10 bases, and 11 bases stayed unmatched. The germline CDR1 and CDR2 sequences are GTSNPN and SVGIG (reference sequence). CDR3 in DNA: TGTGCCTGGGACCCCGGGACAGGGTCTCGAAAACTGTTTTTT. This sequence encodes CAWDPGTGSRKLFF.

The genes are TRBV18 and TRBJ1-2; D ambiguous. Germline CDR1 reads KGHSH; CDR2 reads LQKENI. This CDR3 has 16 residues. V was shortened by 3 bases and J by 0 bases, with 14 bases between the two germline ends. CDR3 DNA sequence: TGTGCCAGCTCACCGCTCGGAGGCCTAACTAACTATGGCTACACCTTC. It codes for CASSPLGGLTNYGYTF. The full variable domain, completed using reference TRBV18 and TRBJ1-2, is NAGVMQNPRHLVRRRGQEARLRCSPMKGHSHVYWYRQLPEEGLKFMVYLQKENIIDESGMPKERFSAEFPKEGPSILRIQQVVRGDSAAYFCASSPLGGLTNYGYTFGSGTRLTVV.

Here the CDR3 reads CASSGGTHRPTGELFF. The CDR3 coding sequence is TGTGCCAGCAGTGGCGGGACCCACCGACCCACCGGGGAGCTGTTTTTT. The J gene is TRBJ2-2, the V gene TRBV6-1, with D possibly TRBD2 on 6 matching bases. Trimming took off 4 bases at V and 4 bases at J, with 16 bases between the two ends. The length of the CDR3 is 16 residues. Germline CDR1 MNHNS, CDR2 SASEGT.

The chain has TRBV5-1 and TRBJ1-2, with TRBD1 identical over 7 bases. The V gene's germline CDR1 is SGHRS and CDR2 YFSETQ. J gave up 1 base and V 0 bases, and 3 bases lay outside the gene matches. The CDR3 consists of 15 residues. CDR3 nucleotides: TGCGCCAGCAGCTTGGCCTCAGGGGGTAACTATGGCTACACCTTC. This gives the protein CASSLASGGNYGYTF.

This rearrangement joins TRBV28 to TRBJ2-7; D gene ambiguous. CDR3 length equals 11 residues. V lost 5 bases and J 3 bases, leaving 5 bases between the germline ends. The germline V gene has CDR1 MDHEN and CDR2 SYDVKM. The CDR3 protein is CASSRLYEQYF. CDR3 DNA: TGTGCCAGCAGTCGTCTCTACGAGCAGTACTTC.

The chain links TRBV5-8 to TRBJ2-7; 10 bases match TRBD2. CDR1 SGHTS and CDR2 YDEGEE come from the germline V gene. The CDR3 is made up of 16 amino acids. V lost 5 bases and J lost 2; bases outside the gene matches: 10. The CDR3 region has the DNA TGTGCCAGCAGGATGCTACTAGCGGGGATCGCCTACGAGCAGTACTTC. Encoded protein: CASRMLLAGIAYEQYF.